These T cell receptor beta chains were read from a single sample in a study of CD4 T cells in relation to SARS-CoV-2 and coronaviruses. Their antigens are not known. This table comes from immunoSEQ multiplex PCR, and its TCRdb copy is limited to in-frame clones, with some not included. In the table there are roughly 18,000 clones, 78% of which are singletons. Specimen: CD4+ T cells from PBMCs, cultured in vitro. The receptor source for this set is a human donor in good health. CDR3s include the opening cysteine and the closing phenylalanine or tryptophan. D genes are given only for firm matches. Not all rows give a size; the values are once, few, many and, for expanded clones, a class.

TRBV5-1	TRBJ2-5	NA	NA	CASSLGQGGRETQYF	TGCGCCAGCAGCTTGGGTCAGGGAGGCAGGGAGACCCAGTACTTC
TRBV4-2	TRBJ2-7	TRBD2	once	CASSQDGGTGGAYEQYF	TGTGCCAGCAGCCAAGACGGGGGGACGGGAGGGGCTTACGAGCAGTACTTC
TRBV9	TRBJ1-1	NA	once	CASSVVFLEEGRMNTEAFF	TGTGCCAGCAGCGTAGTATTTTTGGAAGAGGGACGGATGAACACTGAAGCTTTCTTT
TRBV28	TRBJ2-7	TRBD1	few	CASILRTGHSYEQYF	TGTGCCAGCATATTACGGACAGGGCACTCCTACGAGCAGTACTTC
TRBV19	TRBJ2-1	NA	NA	CASKSGTYSYNEQFF	TGTGCCAGTAAGAGCGGGACATACTCCTACAATGAGCAGTTCTTC
TRBV2	TRBJ1-5	NA	NA	CASSGGGANQPQHF	TGTGCCAGCAGTGGTGGAGGGGCTAATCAGCCCCAGCATTTT
TRBV3-1/TRBV3-2	TRBJ2-1	TRBD2	NA	CASSHRLAGGSYNEQFF	TGTGCCAGCAGCCACCGACTAGCGGGAGGCTCCTACAATGAGCAGTTCTTC
TRBV10-3	TRBJ2-3	NA	NA	CAISGGAGSLADTQYF	TGTGCCATCAGTGGTGGCGCGGGCTCACTCGCAGATACGCAGTATTTT
TRBV11-2	TRBJ2-7	NA	few	CASSPTGQPYEQYF	TGTGCCAGCAGCCCGACGGGACAACCCTACGAGCAGTACTTC
TRBV2	TRBJ2-1	TRBD2	NA	CASGLTSVVYLEQFF	TGTGCCAGCGGCTTGACTAGCGTGGTATACCTTGAGCAGTTCTTC
TRBV12-3/TRBV12-4	TRBJ2-3	TRBD2	NA	CASRGLATDTQYF	TGTGCCAGCAGAGGACTAGCGACAGATACGCAGTATTTT
TRBV3-1/TRBV3-2	TRBJ2-7	TRBD2	NA	CASSQGTSMHEQYF	TGTGCCAGCAGCCAAGGGACTAGCATGCACGAGCAGTACTTC
TRBV6-4	TRBJ1-1	NA	NA	CASSDSKRQGRQAFF	TGTGCCAGCAGTGACTCTAAGAGGCAGGGTCGCCAAGCTTTCTTT
TRBV6-1	TRBJ2-7	TRBD2	NA	CASSEASGSSYEQYF	TGTGCCAGCAGTGAAGCTAGCGGGAGCTCCTACGAGCAGTACTTC
TRBV28	TRBJ2-7	TRBD2	NA	CASRAPYGRAFYEQYF	TGTGCCAGTCGCGCCCCCTACGGGAGGGCCTTCTACGAGCAGTACTTC
TRBV4-1	TRBJ1-2	TRBD1	NA	CASSQGQLDYGYTF	TGCGCCAGCAGCCAGGGACAGCTAGACTATGGCTACACCTTC
TRBV13	TRBJ1-3	NA	NA	CASSRRIRTDLGNTIYF	TGTGCCAGCAGCCGACGAATTCGGACAGATCTTGGAAACACCATATATTTT
TRBV11-1	TRBJ1-1	TRBD1	NA	CASRWTGSTEAFF	TGTGCCAGCAGGTGGACAGGGAGCACTGAAGCTTTCTTT
TRBV10-3	TRBJ2-5	NA	NA	CAISESEETQYF	TGTGCCATCAGTGAGTCAGAGGAGACCCAGTACTTC
TRBV5-5	TRBJ2-1	NA	NA	CASSLGQSSSYNEQFF	TGTGCCAGCAGCTTGGGACAGTCGAGCTCCTACAATGAGCAGTTCTTC
TRBV4-1	TRBJ2-1	NA	NA	CASSPRVLNEQFF	TGCGCCAGCAGCCCCCGGGTTCTCAATGAGCAGTTCTTC
TRBV30	TRBJ2-7	NA	NA	CAWTDRVAAGVFYEQYF	TGTGCCTGGACCGACAGGGTGGCAGCGGGAGTCTTCTACGAGCAGTACTTC
TRBV27	TRBJ2-6	TRBD1	NA	CASTAGGQTSGANVLTF	TGTGCCAGCACGGCAGGGGGACAAACCTCTGGGGCCAACGTCCTGACTTTC
TRBV5-5	TRBJ1-1	TRBD1	NA	CASNQGQGLTEAFF	TGTGCCAGCAACCAAGGACAGGGGTTAACCGAAGCTTTCTTT
TRBV30	TRBJ2-4	TRBD2	NA	CAWSGTSGRLGAKNIQYF	TGTGCCTGGTCCGGGACTAGCGGGAGATTAGGGGCCAAAAACATTCAGTACTTC
TRBV3-1/TRBV3-2	TRBJ1-2	TRBD1	NA	CASSQDRGNRGYTF	TGTGCCAGCAGCCAAGACAGGGGGAATCGTGGCTACACCTTC
TRBV5-8	TRBJ1-3	NA	NA	CASSQNFVSGNTIYF	TGTGCCAGCAGCCAAAATTTCGTTTCTGGAAACACCATATATTTT
TRBV7-3	TRBJ2-5	NA	NA	CASSLTGVMGETQYF	TGTGCCAGCAGCTTAACCGGGGTAATGGGGGAGACCCAGTACTTC
TRBV3-1/TRBV3-2	TRBJ1-1	NA	NA	CASSLATQNTEAFF	TGTGCCAGCAGCCTAGCTACCCAGAACACTGAAGCTTTCTTT